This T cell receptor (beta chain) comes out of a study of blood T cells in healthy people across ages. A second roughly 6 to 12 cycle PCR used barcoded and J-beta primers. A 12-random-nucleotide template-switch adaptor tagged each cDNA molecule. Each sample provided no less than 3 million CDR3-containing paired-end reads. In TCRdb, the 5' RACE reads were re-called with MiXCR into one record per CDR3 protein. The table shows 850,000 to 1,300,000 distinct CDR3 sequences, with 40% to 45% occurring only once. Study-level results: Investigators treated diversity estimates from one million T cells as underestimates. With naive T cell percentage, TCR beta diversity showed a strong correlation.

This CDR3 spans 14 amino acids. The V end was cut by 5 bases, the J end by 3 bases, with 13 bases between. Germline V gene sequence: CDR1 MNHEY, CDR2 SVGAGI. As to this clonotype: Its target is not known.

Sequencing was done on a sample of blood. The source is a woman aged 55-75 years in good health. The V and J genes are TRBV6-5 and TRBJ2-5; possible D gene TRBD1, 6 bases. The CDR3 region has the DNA TGTGCCAGCAGTCCACAGGGAAAGGAAGAGACCCAGTACTTC. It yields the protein CASSPQGKEETQYF.